One sample yielded the 8 T cell receptor beta chains listed below, sequenced in a study of blood T cells in healthy people across ages. A second PCR of 7 to 11 cycles used a sample-barcoded 5' primer and a J-beta primer mix. In TCRdb, the 5' RACE reads were re-called with MiXCR into one record per CDR3 protein. The sample consists of some 1,500,000 distinct CDR3 sequences, 35% to 45% of them appearing once. Sequenced material: blood. The receptors stem from a young woman in good health.

The V call is TRBV7-3, the J call TRBJ2-1; either TRBD1 or TRBD2 may fit D (5 bases each). V lost 5 bases and J 7 bases, leaving 15 bases between the germline ends. The CDR3 loop spans 14 amino acids. CDR1 is SGHTA, CDR2 FQGTGA, per germline. CDR3 sequence: CASSQRGSRNEQFF. DNA of the CDR3: TGTGCCAGCAGCCAGAGGGGTAGCAGGAATGAGCAGTTCTTC.

This clonotype was counted a few times. This sequence joins TRBV7-9 and TRBJ2-1; 7 nucleotides agree with TRBD2. The CDR3 totals 13 residues. V was clipped by 4 bases and J by 10 bases; unmatched bases: 7. Germline lookup yields CDR1 SEHNR and CDR2 FQNEAQ (reference sequence). CDR3 sequence: CASSSPFGGEQFF. DNA of the CDR3: TGTGCCAGCAGCTCCCCTTTCGGGGGGGAGCAGTTCTTC. The full variable domain, with the rest looked up from reference TRBV7-9 and TRBJ2-1, is DTGVSQNPRHKITKRGQNVTFRCDPISEHNRLYWYRQTLGQGPEFLTYFQNEAQLEKSRLLSDRFSAERPKGSFSTLEIQRTEQGDSAMYLCASSSPFGGEQFFGPGTRLTVL.

The chain is built from TRBV12-3 or TRBV12-4 and TRBJ1-4, with TRBD1 matching 7 bases. The CDR3 loop spans 14 amino acids. With V trimmed by 6 bases and J by 8 bases, 9 bases remained unmatched. This CDR3 reads CASRFDREGEKLFF. The CDR3 region has the DNA TGTGCCAGCAGATTCGACAGGGAAGGAGAAAAACTGTTTTTT.

On this clonotype itself: The junction departs from germline at one end; a sequencing error may be responsible. The rearrangement uses TRBV11-2 and TRBJ2-3, with TRBD2 matching over 8 bases. This CDR3 is 16 amino acids long. Germline-derived CDR1 and CDR2 are SGHAT and FQNNGV. CDR3 coding DNA: TGTGCCAGCAGCTTTGGAACGGGAGGGAACACAGATAGGCAGTATTTT. This codes for CASSFGTGGNTDRQYF.

As for this clonotype: A much larger clone lies a single base off, so this may be a read error. This chain connects TRBV7-3 to TRBJ2-3; D remains ambiguous. Trimming left V 5 bases short and J 5 bases short, with 11 bases between. Per germline, CDR1 SGHTA and CDR2 FQGTGA. The CDR3 loop spans 13 amino acids. CDR3 bases: TGTGCCAGCAGCGTAGGGAATGAAGATACGCAGTATTTT. It yields the protein CASSVGNEDTQYF.

Notes on this clonotype: Its ends do not fully match the called genes, so a read error is possible. V usage is TRBV4-3 and J usage is TRBJ1-3; D is unclear. Germline assignment: CDR1 LGHNA and CDR2 YSLEER. This CDR3 region has 15 residues. CDR3 sequence: CASSQDLPSGNTIYF. The DNA of the CDR3 is TGCGCCAGCAGTCAAGACCTCCCCTCTGGAAACACCATATATTTT.

The rearrangement links TRBV10-3 to TRBJ1-1; D gene uncertain. This CDR3 has 11 residues. V was cut by 6 bases and J by 7 bases, with 9 bases left in between. Germline-derived CDR1 and CDR2 are ENHRY and SYGVKD. As DNA, the CDR3 is TGTGCCATCAGGGGCCGACATGAAGCTTTCTTT. Protein: CAIRGRHEAFF.

The V and J genes are TRBV9 and TRBJ2-3; 8 bases line up with TRBD2. V gave up 0 bases and J gave up 0 bases; unmatched junction bases: 3. Germline CDR1 reads SGDLS; CDR2 reads YYNGEE. This CDR3 contains 16 residues. CDR3 region: CASSVVPSGSTDTQYF. The CDR3, as DNA: TGTGCCAGCAGCGTAGTTCCTAGCGGGAGCACAGATACGCAGTATTTT.